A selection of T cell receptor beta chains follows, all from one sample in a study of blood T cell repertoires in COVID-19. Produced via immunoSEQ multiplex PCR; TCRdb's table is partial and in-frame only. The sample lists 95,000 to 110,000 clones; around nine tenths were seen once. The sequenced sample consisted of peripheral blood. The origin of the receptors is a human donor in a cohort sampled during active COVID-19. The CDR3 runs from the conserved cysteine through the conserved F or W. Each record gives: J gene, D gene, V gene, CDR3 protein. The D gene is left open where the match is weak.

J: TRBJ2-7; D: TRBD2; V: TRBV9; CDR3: CASSPRASGYEQYF
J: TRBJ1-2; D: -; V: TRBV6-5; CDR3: CASSYSGGIRSGYTF
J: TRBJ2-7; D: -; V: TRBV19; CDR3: CASSRQPGHYYEQYF
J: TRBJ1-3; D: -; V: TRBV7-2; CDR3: CASRVAGSGNTIYF
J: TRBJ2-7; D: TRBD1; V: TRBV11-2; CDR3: CASSRDRAGEQYF
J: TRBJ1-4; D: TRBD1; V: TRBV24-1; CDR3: CATSEGGGGNEKLFF
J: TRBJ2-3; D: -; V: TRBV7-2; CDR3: CASSLGFAGLSTDTQYF
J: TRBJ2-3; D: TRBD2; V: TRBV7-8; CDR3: CASSGTSGSSDTQYF
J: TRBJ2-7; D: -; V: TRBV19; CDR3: CASSAFRGPYEQYF
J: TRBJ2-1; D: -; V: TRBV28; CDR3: CASSYQGYSEQFF
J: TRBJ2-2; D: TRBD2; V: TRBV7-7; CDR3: CASSFGTSDEAGELFF
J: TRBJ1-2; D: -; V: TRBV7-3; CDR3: CASSLGQGYGYTF
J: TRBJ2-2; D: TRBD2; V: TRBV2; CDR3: CASSPFTGGVPSTGELFF
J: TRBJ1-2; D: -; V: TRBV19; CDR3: CASSRPGLRYGYTF
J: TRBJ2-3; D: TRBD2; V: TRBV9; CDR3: CASGVRGVPDTQYF
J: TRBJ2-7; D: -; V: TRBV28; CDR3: CASSPKAKEQYF
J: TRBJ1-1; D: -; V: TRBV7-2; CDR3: CASSSDRINTEAFF
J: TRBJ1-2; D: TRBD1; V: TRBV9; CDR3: CASSETTGTGVRGYGYTF
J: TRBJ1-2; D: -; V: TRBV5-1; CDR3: CASSPGSINYGYTF
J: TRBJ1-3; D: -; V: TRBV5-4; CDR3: CASSPNAGSGNTIYF
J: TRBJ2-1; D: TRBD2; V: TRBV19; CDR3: CASSPIAGVTYNEQFF
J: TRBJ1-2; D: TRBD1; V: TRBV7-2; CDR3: CASSLDRRGVHGYTF
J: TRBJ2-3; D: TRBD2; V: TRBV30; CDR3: CAGGLRGGAPDTQYF
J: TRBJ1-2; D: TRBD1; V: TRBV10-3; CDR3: CAIARGDSTNYGYTF
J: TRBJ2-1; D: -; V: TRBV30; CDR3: CAWSLGGPYNEQFF
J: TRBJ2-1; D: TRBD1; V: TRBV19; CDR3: CASSARQGARGNEQFF
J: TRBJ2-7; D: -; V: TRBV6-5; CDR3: CASSSHRDTDSYEQYF